This T cell receptor (beta chain) was sequenced for a study of CD8 T cells in Susac syndrome. Study in general: There were 5 or 6 sequenced Susac syndrome patients with active disease and 8 or 9 in remission. When blood was collected, patients with Susac syndrome were therapy-naive, were taking corticosteroids, or were receiving intravenous immunoglobulin alone.

Random hexamers served to reverse transcribe roughly 0.45 to 1 ug RNA. immunoSEQ multiplex PCR amplified TCR beta CDR3 across 54 Vbeta, 13 Jbeta. TCRdb fed the immunoSEQ multiplex PCR reads into MiXCR, producing one record per CDR3 protein. The data contain 170,000 or so distinct CDR3 sequences, about 95% of them seen just once; the ten biggest clones take up 0.085% to 0.1%. Germline CDR1 KGHSH, CDR2 LQKENI. CDR3 length equals 13 residues. The V gene end was trimmed by 3 bases and the J gene end by 5 bases; junction bases not matched to a gene: 3. The chain carries TRBV18 and TRBJ2-5, with 7 bases lining up with TRBD2. Input material: CD4+ T cells from PBMCs. The source of this sequence is a human donor with Susac syndrome. The CDR3 DNA reads TGTGCCAGCTCACCGCAGGGAGGGGAGACCCAGTACTTC. Translated, it gives CASSPQGGETQYF. The variable domain in full, with the rest retrieved from reference TRBV18 and TRBJ2-5, is NAGVMQNPRHLVRRRGQEARLRCSPMKGHSHVYWYRQLPEEGLKFMVYLQKENIIDESGMPKERFSAEFPKEGPSILRIQQVVRGDSAAYFCASSPQGGETQYFGPGTRLLVL.